This T cell receptor (beta chain) emerged from a study of T cell repertoires in cytomegalovirus infection. Overall study context: Signatures in public TCR beta sequences pointed to both CMV infection and matching HLA type.

Worth noting for this clonotype: As yet, its antigen is unknown.

TCRdb fed the reads into MiXCR, producing one record per CDR3 protein. Of nearly 700,000 distinct CDR3 sequences listed, around 30% are singletons. CDR1 MGHRA and CDR2 YSYEKL come from the germline V gene. Deletions cut 4 bases from V and 4 bases from J, with 16 bases between. The CDR3 sequence is 16 residues long. This clonotype was sampled from a human donor in good health (CMV status not recorded). Some clones in this sample may be carry-over from other donors' samples. The sample was cultured PBMCs, taken from culture after CMV antigen stimulation. The chain recombines TRBV4-1 with TRBJ2-2; D could derive from TRBD1 or TRBD2 (5 bases each). The CDR3: CASSPGRGLPTGELFF. The CDR3 DNA sequence: TGCGCCAGCAGCCCCGGACGGGGCCTACCCACCGGGGAGCTGTTTTTT.